The T cell receptor (beta chain) described here comes from a study of blood T cells in healthy people across ages. Germline values: CDR1 MNHEY, CDR2 SMNVEV (reference sequence). There are 16 residues in the CDR3. Study results and caveats: PBMCs went unsorted, and a conclusive naive versus antigen-experienced comparison was therefore prevented.

This clonotype turned up a few times. Antigen specificity is unknown. The junction differs from germline at one of its ends, possibly a read error. Next came a second PCR, run for about 6 to 12 cycles, which used a sample-barcoded 5' primer along with a J-beta primer mix. A tag from a template-switch adaptor with 12 random nucleotides marked each cDNA molecule. TCRdb reprocessed the 5' RACE reads via MiXCR and lists one record per CDR3 protein. Of approximately 1.5 million distinct CDR3 sequences listed, about 31% are singletons. This receptor was taken from a woman aged 30 to 39 in good health. The V call is TRBV27, the J call TRBJ2-4, with a weak D call TRBD2 (5 bases). What was sequenced was blood. As DNA, the CDR3 is TGTGCCAGCAGTCCGCTGGAGAACCTAGCCAAAAGCATTCAGTACTTC. Its translation is CASSPLENLAKSIQYF.